These 6 T cell receptor beta chains share one sample of origin, sequenced in a study of T cells in localized non-small cell lung cancer. The assay was immunoSEQ multiplex PCR, and TCRdb's table has in-frame clones only and misses some. The sample consists of over 8,500 clones, around 92% of them appearing once. The sequences come from peripheral blood, collected before any cancer treatment. The receptors stem from a woman aged 35 to 70 with stage I squamous cell lung carcinoma.

The gene calls are TRBV2 and TRBJ2-5; 12 positions agree with TRBD2. The germline V gene has CDR1 SNHLY and CDR2 FYNNEI. The CDR3 consists of 15 residues. The ends lost 5 bases at V and 2 bases at J; junction bases unmatched: 3. CDR3 residues: CASSKLAGGQETQYF. The CDR3 nucleotides read TGTGCCAGCAGTAAACTAGCGGGGGGACAAGAGACCCAGTACTTC.

The chain employs TRBV7-3 and TRBJ2-1; the D is unclear. CDR1 and CDR2 from the germline V gene are SGHTA and FQGTGA. The ends were cut back, 5 bases at V and 6 bases at J, with 11 bases in the middle. CDR3 length: 13 residues. The CDR3 reads CASSQDRGNEQFF. DNA of the CDR3: TGTGCCAGCAGCCAGGATCGTGGCAATGAGCAGTTCTTC.

The CDR3 nucleotides are TGTGCCAGCAGCGCTTTAACCCTGAACACTGAAGCTTTCTTT. This gives the protein CASSALTLNTEAFF. J is TRBJ1-1 and V is TRBV9; D gene uncertain. The germline V gene encodes CDR1 SGDLS and CDR2 YYNGEE. With 3 bases removed from V and 0 bases from J, the gap between germline ends came to 9 bases. The CDR3 extends over 14 amino acids. Complete variable domain (other parts from reference TRBV9 and TRBJ1-1): DSGVTQTPKHLITATGQRVTLRCSPRSGDLSVYWYQQSLDQGLQFLIQYYNGEERAKGNILERFSAQQFPDLHSELNLSSLELGDSALYFCASSALTLNTEAFFGQGTRLTVV.

The rearrangement links TRBV2 to TRBJ2-1; 10 bases agree with TRBD2. The ends lost 6 bases at V and 7 bases at J; junction bases unmatched: 18. CDR1 SNHLY and CDR2 FYNNEI come from the germline V gene. The CDR3 loop spans 18 amino acids. The CDR3 DNA follows: TGTGCCAGCAGGAGTAGCGGGGGGCCCTTCTTCCTTAGGAATGAGCAGTTCTTC. Amino acids: CASRSSGGPFFLRNEQFF.

This chain connects TRBV6-5 to TRBJ1-1; 9 nucleotides agree with TRBD1. V was clipped by 6 bases and J by 3 bases; unmatched bases: 2. Germline CDR1 is MNHEY and CDR2 is SVGAGI. This CDR3 is built from 13 residues. The CDR3 DNA sequence: TGTGCCAGCAGACGACAGGGGGACACTGAAGCTTTCTTT. Its protein product is CASRRQGDTEAFF.

This sequence joins TRBV18 and TRBJ1-1; D gene ambiguous. V was clipped by 8 bases and J by 5 bases, with 18 bases between them. Germline V gene data show CDR1 as KGHSH and CDR2 as LQKENI. This CDR3 spans 14 amino acids. CDR3 protein: CASLREARLTEAFF. CDR3 bases: TGTGCCAGCCTACGGGAGGCGAGATTGACTGAAGCTTTCTTT.